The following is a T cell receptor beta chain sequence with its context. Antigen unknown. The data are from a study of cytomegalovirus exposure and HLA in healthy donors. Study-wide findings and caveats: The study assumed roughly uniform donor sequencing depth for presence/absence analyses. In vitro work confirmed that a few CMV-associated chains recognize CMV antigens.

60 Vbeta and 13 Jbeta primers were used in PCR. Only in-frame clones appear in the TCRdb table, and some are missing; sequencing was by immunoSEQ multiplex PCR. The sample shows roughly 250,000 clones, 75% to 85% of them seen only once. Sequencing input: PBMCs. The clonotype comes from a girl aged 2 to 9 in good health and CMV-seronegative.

The DNA for the CDR3 is TGTGCCAGCAGAACCGGGACAGTTCCTTCCGAGACCCAGTACTTC. Translation: CASRTGTVPSETQYF. The V and J genes are TRBV11-2 and TRBJ2-5, with 7 bases lining up with TRBD1. Trimming cost V 6 bases and J 5 bases; bases outside gene matches: 12. Germline loops: CDR1 SGHAT, CDR2 FQNNGV. The CDR3 contains 15 residues.